These 5 T cell receptor beta chains share one sample of origin, sequenced in a study of T cells expressing NK-cell markers (dated by TCRdb to 2020 to 2022). Receptors were amplified or captured by 5' RACE. Sequencing was carried out with an Illumina HiSeq 2000. TCRdb reprocessed the sequencing reads and holds a single record per CDR3 protein sequence, with no DNA. The table for this sample shows 250,000 or so distinct CDR3 sequences. In total, the top ten clones hold 4% to 4.5% of the sample. Sequencing used blood T cells: a sorted CD56 or NKG2C T cell subset, CD4+ or CD8+ T cells, or bulk PBMC T cells (not recorded which). The receptors here all came from a woman aged 18 to 75 in good health.

The chain is built from TRBV3-1 and TRBJ1-1. Germline V lookup: CDR1 LGHDT, CDR2 YNNKEL (reference sequence). This CDR3 region has 11 residues. The CDR3 sequence is CASSQDRGAFF.

The rearrangement joins TRBV12-3 or TRBV12-4 to TRBJ1-2. This CDR3 is 11 amino acids long. The CDR3: CASSRLPGYTF.

V is TRBV6-5 and J is TRBJ2-7; TCRdb's assignment of TRBD2 cannot be checked, as there is no DNA. The CDR3 sequence is 15 residues long. Germline V gives CDR1 MNHEY, CDR2 SVGAGI. The CDR3 loop reads CASSYVQRGSYEQYF.

The chain links TRBV7-9 to TRBJ1-2; the D call from TCRdb, TRBD1, cannot be confirmed without DNA. The V gene's germline CDR1 is SEHNR and CDR2 FQNEAQ (reference sequence). The CDR3 length is 13 residues. This CDR3 is CASSSKPGYGYTF.

The V call is TRBV29-1, the J call TRBJ2-1; no DNA is available, so the TRBD2 call from TCRdb remains unchecked. Germline V lookup: CDR1 SQVTM, CDR2 ANQGSEA. CDR3 length: 16 amino acids. Here the CDR3 reads CSVDITSGSLYNEQFF.